The 16 T cell receptor beta chains reported below all come from one sample, sequenced in a study of regulatory T cells in long-lasting Graves disease. Time point noted: newly diagnosed GD, antithyroid drugs for less than 3 months. Making the TCR library involved RNA that had been extracted from PBMCs. Library construction for TCR beta used iRepertoire HTBI primers and Arm-PCR of CDR3 regions. Via MiXCR, TCRdb re-called the multiplex PCR reads, giving one row per CDR3 protein. The sample has hundreds of thousands of distinct CDR3 sequences; about 16% are singletons. The same sample was also studied in work on T cells in Graves' hyperthyroidism and ophthalmopathy.

The sequencing used peripheral blood mononuclear cells (PBMCs), collected at new diagnosis, from a patient treated with antithyroid drugs. The receptors originated from a woman in her 30s with Graves disease.

As for this clonotype: A single base separates this from a much larger clone, so it may be a read error. The gene calls are TRBV3-1 and TRBJ2-5, with TRBD2 matching 7 bases. The CDR3 loop spans 13 amino acids. The germline gives CDR1 LGHDT, CDR2 YNNKEL (reference sequence). This chain's CDR3 is CASSQEVGGTQHF. DNA for the CDR3: TGTGCCAGCAGCCAAGAGGTCGGGGGGACCCAGCACTTC.

This clonotype came up many times. The gene calls are TRBV28 and TRBJ2-7, with 9 bases aligning to TRBD2. The CDR3 spans 15 residues. Germline CDR1 and CDR2: MDHEN and SYDVKM. J was trimmed by 4 bases and V by 5 bases; bases with no gene match: 9. For the CDR3, the DNA is TGTGCCAGCAGTACCCCCGGGACTAGCTGGTACGAGCAGTACTTC. Its protein product is CASSTPGTSWYEQYF.

This clonotype was counted ten times or more. The chain carries TRBV5-1 and TRBJ1-1; D gene uncertain. The V end lost 2 bases, the J end lost 1 base, and 6 bases lay between the germline ends. The CDR3 is 13 residues long. Germline V gene sequence: CDR1 SGHRS, CDR2 YFSETQ. CDR3 bases: TGCGCCAGCAGCTTCTCAGAGAACACTGAAGCTTTCTTT. It specifies CASSFSENTEAFF.

With respect to this clonotype: A read error may explain this, as a much larger clone is one base away. The chain recombines TRBV28 with TRBJ1-5; no definite D call. The CDR3 has 15 amino acids. V shed 3 bases and J shed 6 bases, with 15 bases lying between them. The germline CDR1 and CDR2 sequences are MDHEN and SYDVKM. This CDR3 is CASSLAQVEAQPQHF. The CDR3 DNA sequence: TGTGCCAGCAGTTTGGCGCAAGTTGAGGCTCAGCCCCAGCATTTT.

This clonotype occurred a few times. V usage is TRBV9 and J usage is TRBJ1-3, with D possibly being TRBD1 (6 bases). This CDR3 contains 14 residues. V lost 0 bases and J lost 11, with 15 bases in between. Germline loops: CDR1 SGDLS, CDR2 YYNGEE. The CDR3 DNA follows: TGTGCCAGCAGCGTAGAGACAGGTCAATTCCCCATATATTTT. Its protein is CASSVETGQFPIYF.

This chain joins TRBV6-1 and TRBJ1-3, with a weak D call TRBD1 (5 bases). V lost 4 bases and J lost 0, with 28 bases in between. In germline, CDR1 is MNHNS, CDR2 SASEGT. CDR3 length equals 21 residues. The chain's CDR3 is CASSGLAGTQGVPHSGNTIYF. The CDR3 DNA reads TGTGCCAGCAGTGGCCTCGCCGGGACTCAGGGAGTCCCTCACTCTGGAAACACCATATATTTT.

There are many counts of this clonotype. The chain couples TRBV12-3 or TRBV12-4 to TRBJ2-5; D is perhaps TRBD1 (6 bases). This CDR3 has 16 amino acids. V lost 5 bases to trimming and J lost 2 bases, with 18 bases between them. CDR3 sequence: CASSRASQGWQETQYF. The DNA of the CDR3 is TGTGCCAGCAGTCGCGCGTCACAGGGATGGCAAGAGACCCAGTACTTC.

This clonotype was recorded many times. This chain links TRBV6-1 with TRBJ1-5, with 8 positions matching TRBD1. CDR1 and CDR2 (germline): MNHNS, SASEGT. This CDR3 has 13 residues. The V segment lost 6 bases and the J segment 6 bases; nucleotides outside the gene matches: 4. The CDR3 is CASSPTGVQPQHF. CDR3 bases: TGTGCCAGCAGCCCGACAGGGGTTCAGCCCCAGCATTTT.

This clonotype has at least ten counts. The rearrangement joins TRBV10-3 to TRBJ2-3; TRBD2 aligns across 7 bases. CDR3 size: 14 residues. The germline gives CDR1 ENHRY, CDR2 SYGVKD. The V and J ends lost 7 bases and 1 base, in that order; junction bases with no gene match: 5. The CDR3 is CAIKIAGGTDTQYF. The CDR3 DNA sequence: TGTGCCATCAAGATAGCGGGCGGCACAGATACGCAGTATTTT.

V usage is TRBV12-3 or TRBV12-4 and J usage is TRBJ1-5, with D hard to call. The V and J ends lost 2 bases and 3 bases respectively, with 11 bases between them. There are 15 residues in the CDR3. The CDR3 loop is CASSLTSGINQPQHF. DNA for the CDR3: TGTGCCAGCAGTTTAACATCTGGGATCAATCAGCCCCAGCATTTT.

This clonotype was seen at least ten times. This chain connects TRBV28 to TRBJ2-7, with D hard to call. Germline-derived CDR1 and CDR2 are MDHEN and SYDVKM. The V and J ends lost 6 bases and 6 bases respectively, with 12 bases between them. This CDR3 comprises 12 residues. The CDR3 coding sequence is TGTGCCAGCAGCCTCGCGCCTCGCGAGCAGTACTTC. Its protein product is CASSLAPREQYF.

This clonotype was counted between two and nine times. The rearrangement uses TRBV20-1 and TRBJ1-2; D not certain. The CDR3 has 14 amino acids. Trimming stripped 0 bases from V and 4 bases from J, with 12 bases between. Germline CDR1 and CDR2: DFQATT and SNEGSKA (reference sequence). Here the CDR3 DNA reads TGCAGTGCTAGAGATCGGGTAGGGTTCTATGGCTACACCTTC. Translation: CSARDRVGFYGYTF.

Ten or more counts support this clonotype. The rearrangement joins TRBV28 to TRBJ2-3; TRBD2 agrees at 9 bases. The V and J ends lost 2 bases and 3 bases, in that order; junction bases with no gene match: 3. CDR1 is MDHEN and CDR2 is SYDVKM in the germline V gene. There are 15 residues in the CDR3. CDR3 in amino acids: CASSLASGMTDTQYF. The CDR3 coding sequence is TGTGCCAGCAGTTTAGCTAGCGGGATGACAGATACGCAGTATTTT.

This clonotype was recorded many times. The chain combines TRBV6-1 with TRBJ1-1, with TRBD1 matching over 7 bases. CDR1 and CDR2 (germline): MNHNS, SASEGT. CDR3 length: 13 amino acids. V shed 6 bases, J shed 4 bases, and the junction held 5 bases outside the gene matches. The CDR3 protein is CASRFGTATEAFF. The CDR3 nucleotides read TGTGCCAGCAGATTCGGGACAGCCACTGAAGCTTTCTTT.

This clonotype has only a few counts. The chain employs TRBV3-1 and TRBJ2-3; the match to TRBD2 covers 14 bases. The CDR3 spans 18 residues. V trimming: 2 bases; J trimming: 6 bases; junction bases outside the gene matches: 10. CDR1 is LGHDT and CDR2 is YNNKEL in the germline V gene (reference sequence). CDR3 amino acids: CASSQSRLAGGPWDTQYF. The CDR3 DNA reads as TGTGCCAGCAGCCAATCCCGACTAGCGGGAGGGCCTTGGGATACGCAGTATTTT.

This clonotype was seen at least ten times. This sequence joins TRBV10-3 and TRBJ2-7; 10 nucleotides agree with TRBD2. The CDR3 has 13 amino acids. The V segment lost 11 bases and the J segment 5 bases; nucleotides outside the gene matches: 9. CDR1 ENHRY and CDR2 SYGVKD come from the germline V gene. The CDR3 loop reads CAVGSGRGDEQYF. CDR3 nucleotide sequence: TGTGCCGTAGGAAGCGGGAGGGGGGACGAGCAGTACTTC.